Here is one T cell receptor beta chain with its context. V shed 5 bases and J 7 bases; nucleotides not matched to a gene: 8. The CDR3 covers 15 residues. The germline V gene encodes CDR1 SEHNR and CDR2 FQNEAQ (reference sequence). In the study's own analysis: Amplification of reference gene primers was used by the study to estimate nucleated cell counts. Clones were read by immunoSEQ multiplex PCR, and TCRdb kept only the in-frame ones, dropping some. The DNA gave D and trimming, while V, J and clone size come from that table. The sample lists around 170,000 clones, 84% seen once, with less than 15% in the top ten. This specimen belongs to a study of blood T cell repertoires in COVID-19. In the study overall: The origin of the acute and convalescent COVID-19 samples was the United States, Italy and Spain. PBMCs, B-cell-depleted T cells, or T cells provided the cDNA or gDNA that made up the material.

The sequenced sample was peripheral blood. The chain has TRBV7-9 and TRBJ2-2, with TRBD2 matching 9 bases. The sequence came from a young man with active or convalescent COVID-19. CDR3 nucleotides: TGTGCCAGCAGCAATAGCGGGAGTAACGGCGGGGAGCTGTTTTTT. Translation gives CASSNSGSNGGELFF.